This is a list of T cell receptor beta chains from one sample in a study of monozygotic twins with inflammatory bowel disease. TCRdb re-called the 5' RACE reads and gives one entry per CDR3 protein, without DNA. The data show approximately 330,000 distinct CDR3 sequences, and the top ten clones hold 2% to 2.5%. Sequencing input: blood. These receptors were obtained from a human donor with ulcerative colitis or Crohn's disease, or a healthy co-twin of an affected twin (not recorded which). CDR3s include the opening cysteine and the closing phenylalanine or tryptophan.

cdr3_length: 16
v_call: TRBV11-2
j_call: TRBJ2-1
cdr3_aa: CASSPLRGGLVGEQFF

cdr3_length: 15
v_call: TRBV5-1
j_call: TRBJ2-3
cdr3_aa: CASSGGGGGTDTQYF

cdr3_length: 15
v_call: TRBV20-1
j_call: TRBJ2-3
cdr3_aa: CSAQGALSSTDTQYF

cdr3_length: 17
v_call: TRBV4-1
j_call: TRBJ2-3
cdr3_aa: CASSQEATSGAGDTQYF

cdr3_length: 14
v_call: TRBV29-1
j_call: TRBJ2-1
cdr3_aa: CSVEGQGAHNEQFF

cdr3_length: 18
v_call: TRBV11-1
j_call: TRBJ1-1
cdr3_aa: CASSLPDSVGTGTTEAFF

cdr3_length: 15
v_call: TRBV4-1
j_call: TRBJ2-7
cdr3_aa: CASSQVQGWSYEQYF

cdr3_length: 14
v_call: TRBV7-9
j_call: TRBJ2-7
cdr3_aa: CASSPGQSLYEQYF

cdr3_length: 14
v_call: TRBV20-1
j_call: TRBJ2-7
cdr3_aa: CSADPSGRSYEQYF

cdr3_length: 15
v_call: TRBV6-5
j_call: TRBJ2-3
cdr3_aa: CASSYSIPRTDTQYF

cdr3_length: 17
v_call: TRBV19
j_call: TRBJ2-2
cdr3_aa: CASSIDLGTVNTGELFF

cdr3_length: 15
v_call: TRBV7-9
j_call: TRBJ2-7
cdr3_aa: CASSQLADSSYEQYF

cdr3_length: 12
v_call: TRBV29-1
j_call: TRBJ1-1
cdr3_aa: CSVASMNTEAFF

cdr3_length: 18
v_call: TRBV11-2
j_call: TRBJ2-2
cdr3_aa: CASSLGSGRGTNTGELFF

cdr3_length: 13
v_call: TRBV12-3/TRBV12-4
j_call: TRBJ2-5
cdr3_aa: CASSGEGKETQYF

cdr3_length: 14
v_call: TRBV19
j_call: TRBJ1-2
cdr3_aa: CASSPEARFYGYTF

cdr3_length: 12
v_call: TRBV4-1
j_call: TRBJ2-7
cdr3_aa: CASSQILGEQYF

cdr3_length: 14
v_call: TRBV2
j_call: TRBJ2-5
cdr3_aa: CASGEDRAQETQYF

cdr3_length: 16
v_call: TRBV19
j_call: TRBJ2-1
cdr3_aa: CASSPTGTGGIDEQFF

cdr3_length: 14
v_call: TRBV5-1
j_call: TRBJ2-1
cdr3_aa: CASSFGTGYYEQFF

cdr3_length: 16
v_call: TRBV6-5
j_call: TRBJ1-2
cdr3_aa: CASSYKTGTLNYGYTF

cdr3_length: 12
v_call: TRBV3-1
j_call: TRBJ2-7
cdr3_aa: CASSQSSYEQYF

cdr3_length: 13
v_call: TRBV28
j_call: TRBJ2-7
cdr3_aa: CASLDRTSYEQYF

cdr3_length: 17
v_call: TRBV7-9
j_call: TRBJ2-5
cdr3_aa: CASSPSPDPGGIETQYF

cdr3_length: 15
v_call: TRBV20-1
j_call: TRBJ2-7
cdr3_aa: CSARATGRISYEQYF

cdr3_length: 15
v_call: TRBV5-1
j_call: TRBJ2-1
cdr3_aa: CASRLSYGSYNEQFF

cdr3_length: 16
v_call: TRBV2
j_call: TRBJ2-3
cdr3_aa: CASSAWGLSAVDTQYF

cdr3_length: 14
v_call: TRBV20-1
j_call: TRBJ2-3
cdr3_aa: CSAVDTASTDTQYF

cdr3_length: 14
v_call: TRBV27
j_call: TRBJ2-5
cdr3_aa: CASSLTQSQETQYF

cdr3_length: 15
v_call: TRBV10-2
j_call: TRBJ2-3
cdr3_aa: CASSEFSGSTDTQYF

cdr3_length: 17
v_call: TRBV19
j_call: TRBJ2-6
cdr3_aa: CASSVGQGVYGVNVLTF

cdr3_length: 16
v_call: TRBV5-6
j_call: TRBJ2-1
cdr3_aa: CASSARTSGRGNEQFF

cdr3_length: 14
v_call: TRBV5-1
j_call: TRBJ2-7
cdr3_aa: CASSSRQGPYEQYF

cdr3_length: 15
v_call: TRBV20-1
j_call: TRBJ2-7
cdr3_aa: CSARDSRTGVDEQYF

cdr3_length: 16
v_call: TRBV7-9
j_call: TRBJ2-7
cdr3_aa: CASSRPGNGGSYEQYF

cdr3_length: 16
v_call: TRBV27
j_call: TRBJ2-7
cdr3_aa: CASSALSGGGSFEQYF

cdr3_length: 17
v_call: TRBV5-6
j_call: TRBJ2-1
cdr3_aa: CASSRFRTSGAYNEQFF

cdr3_length: 14
v_call: TRBV7-9
j_call: TRBJ2-1
cdr3_aa: CASSLTAAYNEQFF

cdr3_length: 13
v_call: TRBV5-4
j_call: TRBJ1-2
cdr3_aa: CASRFAGTRGYTF

cdr3_length: 16
v_call: TRBV7-6
j_call: TRBJ2-2
cdr3_aa: CASSPNRLGGTGELFF

cdr3_length: 14
v_call: TRBV7-9
j_call: TRBJ1-2
cdr3_aa: CASSFLDKTEGYTF

cdr3_length: 14
v_call: TRBV2
j_call: TRBJ1-5
cdr3_aa: CASSADSVNQPQHF

cdr3_length: 18
v_call: TRBV3-1
j_call: TRBJ2-1
cdr3_aa: CASSDGTSGGRNYNEQFF

cdr3_length: 16
v_call: TRBV12-5
j_call: TRBJ1-1
cdr3_aa: CASGLIRQGLGTEAFF

cdr3_length: 15
v_call: TRBV7-2
j_call: TRBJ2-3
cdr3_aa: CASNPGTSEMGTQYF

cdr3_length: 13
v_call: TRBV7-6
j_call: TRBJ2-5
cdr3_aa: CASTGTAQETQYF

cdr3_length: 13
v_call: TRBV7-2
j_call: TRBJ2-1
cdr3_aa: CASRLRQNNEQFF

cdr3_length: 15
v_call: TRBV28
j_call: TRBJ1-5
cdr3_aa: CASSTPGGLGQPQHF